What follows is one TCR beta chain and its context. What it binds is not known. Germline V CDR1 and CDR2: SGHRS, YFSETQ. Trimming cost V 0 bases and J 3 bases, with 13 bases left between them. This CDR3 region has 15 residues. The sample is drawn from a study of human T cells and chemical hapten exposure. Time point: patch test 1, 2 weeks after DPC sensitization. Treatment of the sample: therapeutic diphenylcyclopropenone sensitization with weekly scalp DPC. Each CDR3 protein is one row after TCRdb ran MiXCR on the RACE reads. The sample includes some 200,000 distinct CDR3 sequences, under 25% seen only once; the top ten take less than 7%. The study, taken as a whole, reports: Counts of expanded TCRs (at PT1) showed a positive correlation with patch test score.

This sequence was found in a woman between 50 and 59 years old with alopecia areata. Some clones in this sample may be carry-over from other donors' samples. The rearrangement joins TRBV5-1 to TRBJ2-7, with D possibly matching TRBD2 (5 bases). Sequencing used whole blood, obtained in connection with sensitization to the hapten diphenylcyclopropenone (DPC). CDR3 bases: TGCGCCAGCAGCTTGGTGGCAGGAGGTAGCTACGAGCAGTACTTC. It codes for CASSLVAGGSYEQYF.